Listed here are 2 T cell receptor beta chains from one sample, sequenced in a study of blood T cell repertoires in COVID-19. TCRdb's table, derived via immunoSEQ multiplex PCR, lists solely in-frame clones and lacks some. The table shows some 270,000 clones, with 80% to 90% occurring only once. Source material: PBMCs or T cells enriched from blood (not recorded which). Source of these receptors: a woman younger than 45 who had recovered from COVID-19.

The chain employs TRBV19 and TRBJ2-5, with 8 positions matching TRBD1. Unmatched junction bases numbered 8, after V lost 6 bases and J lost 2 bases. The CDR3 has 15 residues. Germline loops: CDR1 LNHDA, CDR2 SQIVND (reference sequence). The CDR3 loop reads CASRRVTGGQETQYF. CDR3 DNA: TGTGCCAGTAGGAGGGTAACAGGGGGTCAAGAGACCCAGTACTTC.

The rearrangement uses TRBV7-3 and TRBJ2-2; no firm D call. The V gene lost 5 bases and the J gene lost 0 bases, with 4 bases spanning the gap. Per germline, CDR1 SGHTA and CDR2 FQGTGA. The CDR3 is 13 amino acids. DNA for the CDR3: TGTGCCAGCAGCCCAGCGAACACCGGGGAGCTGTTTTTT. Amino acid sequence: CASSPANTGELFF.